This passage covers 26 T cell receptor beta chains from one sample sequenced in a study of control samples from healthy donors and cancer patients. TCRdb keeps only in-frame clones here, not all; method: immunoSEQ multiplex PCR. Of some 120,000 clones listed, about 86% are singletons. Specimen: blood. Receptors originate from a man aged 25-45 years in good health.

The V call is TRBV3-1 (or the pseudogene TRBV3-2), the J call TRBJ1-3; 8 bases agree with TRBD1. The length of the CDR3 is 17 residues. Germline V CDR1 and CDR2: LGHDT, YNNKEL (reference sequence). Germline trimming cut 5 bases from V and 0 bases from J; bases unmatched to any gene: 9. The CDR3 region is CASSESTGVSSGNTIYF. CDR3 in DNA: TGTGCCAGCAGCGAGTCGACAGGGGTGAGCTCTGGAAACACCATATATTTT.

This clone is a singleton in its sample. The chain links TRBV5-1 to TRBJ1-6; 11 bases match TRBD1. V gave up 4 bases and J gave up 7 bases; unmatched junction bases: 4. Germline CDR1 is SGHRS and CDR2 is YFSETQ. The CDR3 extends over 15 amino acids. CDR3 DNA sequence: TGCGCCAGCAGCCCCCGGACAGGGGGCAATTCACCCCTCCACTTT. Translation: CASSPRTGGNSPLHF.

The rearrangement uses TRBV5-1 and TRBJ2-3; 11 bases are a match to TRBD1. The ends lost 6 bases at V and 6 bases at J; junction bases unmatched: 9. Germline loops: CDR1 SGHRS, CDR2 YFSETQ. The CDR3 spans 15 residues. Here the CDR3 DNA reads TGCGCCAGCACCAGCACCGGGACAGGGGGGGATACGCAGTATTTT. It codes for CASTSTGTGGDTQYF. The whole variable domain, remainder taken from reference TRBV5-1 and TRBJ2-3, is KAGVTQTPRYLIKTRGQQVTLSCSPISGHRSVSWYQQTPGQGLQFLFEYFSETQRNKGNFPGRFSGRQFSNSRSEMNVSTLELGDSALYLCASTSTGTGGDTQYFGPGTRLTVL.

CDR3 DNA: TGTGCCAGCAGGTCAGGGGGAGGTGGGCGCTATGGCTACACCTTC. Translated: CASRSGGGGRYGYTF. The chain employs TRBV7-2 and TRBJ1-2, with 7 bases identical to TRBD1. Losses at the gene ends were 6 bases for V and 4 bases for J; bases not matched to a gene: 11. Germline-derived CDR1 and CDR2 are SGHTA and FQGNSA. The CDR3 covers 15 residues.

The chain employs TRBV11-2 and TRBJ2-3, with D perhaps TRBD1 (5 bases). Germline V gene lookup returns CDR1 SGHAT and CDR2 FQNNGV. CDR3 length: 15 residues. Trimming removed 2 bases at V and 1 base at J, with 10 bases between. The CDR3 DNA is TGTGCCAGCAGCTTATCCAGGGTTGGCACAGATACGCAGTATTTT. As protein: CASSLSRVGTDTQYF.

The chain joins TRBV2 to TRBJ1-5, with D possibly being TRBD1 (6 bases). Trimming removed 5 bases from V and 0 bases from J, with 11 bases in between. In germline, CDR1 is SNHLY, CDR2 FYNNEI. CDR3 length equals 15 residues. CDR3 nucleotides: TGTGCCAGCAGTACGACAGGCCATAGCAATCAGCCCCAGCATTTT. This gives the protein CASSTTGHSNQPQHF. Looking up the rest from reference TRBV2 and TRBJ1-5 gives the full variable domain: EPEVTQTPSHQVTQMGQEVILRCVPISNHLYFYWYRQILGQKVEFLVSFYNNEISEKSEIFDDQFSVERPDGSNFTLKIRSTKLEDSAMYFCASSTTGHSNQPQHFGDGTRLSIL.

The rearrangement uses TRBV5-1 and TRBJ1-5; D is uncertain. The germline V gene encodes CDR1 SGHRS and CDR2 YFSETQ. This CDR3 has 14 amino acids. The V gene lost 0 bases and the J gene lost 2 bases, with 6 bases spanning the gap. This CDR3 is CASSLDPGNQPQHF. Written as DNA, the CDR3 is TGCGCCAGCAGCTTGGATCCGGGCAATCAGCCCCAGCATTTT.

The V and J genes are TRBV5-1 and TRBJ1-1, with D unclear. Germline V gene data show CDR1 as SGHRS and CDR2 as YFSETQ. This CDR3 has 14 residues. The germline V and J ends were trimmed by 1 base and 1 base, with 8 bases remaining between them. DNA of the CDR3: TGCGCCAGCAGCTTGCAGGACGGGAACACTGAAGCTTTCTTT. It codes for CASSLQDGNTEAFF.

The gene calls are TRBV4-2 and TRBJ1-2; possibly TRBD1 for D (5 bases). The CDR3 length is 17 residues. V lost 0 bases to trimming and J lost 4 bases, with 18 bases between them. The germline V gene encodes CDR1 LGHNA and CDR2 YNFKEQ. The CDR3 sequence is CASSQDLVETRGYGYTF. The CDR3, as DNA: TGTGCCAGCAGCCAAGATTTAGTCGAAACAAGGGGCTATGGCTACACCTTC.

The V call is TRBV19, the J call TRBJ1-1, with 7 bases that match TRBD1. V was clipped by 8 bases and J by 7 bases; unmatched bases: 1. From germline, CDR1 is LNHDA and CDR2 SQIVND (reference sequence). The CDR3 has 10 amino acids. The CDR3 DNA sequence: TGTGCCAGTTACAGGGGTGAAGCTTTCTTT. It encodes CASYRGEAFF.

The rearrangement joins TRBV7-2 to TRBJ1-1; the D is unclear. CDR3 length: 15 residues. Per the germline V gene, CDR1 is SGHTA and CDR2 is FQGNSA. V was trimmed by 2 bases and J by 1 base, leaving 11 bases between them. The CDR3 coding sequence is TGTGCCAGCAGCTTAAATCAGCCGGGGAACACTGAAGCTTTCTTT. Amino acid sequence: CASSLNQPGNTEAFF.

The V and J genes are TRBV5-6 and TRBJ1-2; D is unclear. The CDR3 contains 14 residues. Germline assignment: CDR1 SGHDT and CDR2 YYEEEE. V gave up 1 base and J gave up 2 bases, with 9 bases separating them. The DNA for the CDR3 is TGTGCCAGCAGCTTGCCAGGTTCGAACTATGGCTACACCTTC. Translation: CASSLPGSNYGYTF.

The chain links TRBV19 to TRBJ2-3; the match to TRBD1 covers 7 bases. The germline V gene has CDR1 LNHDA and CDR2 SQIVND (reference sequence). Unmatched junction bases numbered 6, after V lost 6 bases and J lost 0 bases. This CDR3 comprises 15 residues. CDR3 bases: TGTGCCAGTAGGGAGACAGGGCCTAGCACAGATACGCAGTATTTT. Protein: CASRETGPSTDTQYF.

The rearrangement uses TRBV2 and TRBJ2-5; D might be TRBD2 (6 bases). V lost 1 base, J lost 5 bases, and 14 bases lay in between. This CDR3 spans 15 amino acids. CDR1 is SNHLY, CDR2 FYNNEI, per germline. The chain's CDR3 is CASSEVLGLWETQYF. The CDR3, as DNA: TGTGCCAGCAGTGAAGTTCTGGGACTTTGGGAGACCCAGTACTTC.

This chain joins TRBV29-1 and TRBJ1-1; TRBD1 matches at 9 bases. J gave up 1 base and V 7 bases, and 7 bases lay outside the gene matches. Germline V gene data show CDR1 as SQVTM and CDR2 as ANQGSEA. The CDR3 extends over 14 amino acids. DNA for the CDR3: TGCAGCGGGGAACAGGGGGCGACGAACACTGAAGCTTTCTTT. Translated: CSGEQGATNTEAFF.

V usage is TRBV2 and J usage is TRBJ1-1, with 9 bases lining up with TRBD1. The CDR3 is 15 amino acids. Germline loops: CDR1 SNHLY, CDR2 FYNNEI. V dropped 5 bases and J dropped 5; count of bases not matched to a gene: 9. The CDR3 loop reads CASSLSQGAGTEAFF. As DNA, the CDR3 is TGTGCCAGCAGTCTTTCACAGGGGGCAGGTACTGAAGCTTTCTTT.

V gene TRBV25-1 combines with J gene TRBJ2-1, with D tentatively TRBD1 or TRBD2 (5 bases each). The CDR3 consists of 14 residues. V dropped 5 bases and J dropped 6 bases, with 14 bases sitting between them. Germline lookup yields CDR1 MGHDK and CDR2 SYGVNS. The CDR3 sequence: CASSNYEGLNEQFF. The CDR3 nucleotides are TGTGCCAGCAGTAATTATGAGGGGCTCAATGAGCAGTTCTTC. Full variable domain (rest looked up from reference TRBV25-1 and TRBJ2-1): EADIYQTPRYLVIGTGKKITLECSQTMGHDKMYWYQQDPGMELHLIHYSYGVNSTEKGDLSSESTVSRIRTEHFPLTLESARPSHTSQYLCASSNYEGLNEQFFGPGTRLTVL.

This rearrangement joins TRBV16 to TRBJ1-1; the match to TRBD1 covers 7 bases. CDR1 and CDR2 (germline): KGHSY, FQNENV. This CDR3 has 14 amino acids. The V segment lost 4 bases and the J segment 5 bases; nucleotides outside the gene matches: 7. The CDR3 region is CASSLTRGRTEAFF. CDR3 sequence (DNA): TGTGCCAGCAGCCTTACAAGGGGGCGGACTGAAGCTTTCTTT.

The genes are TRBV7-2 and TRBJ2-5, with D possibly being TRBD1 (6 bases). The V and J ends lost 2 bases and 5 bases respectively, with 9 bases between them. This CDR3 contains 13 residues. From germline, CDR1 is SGHTA and CDR2 FQGNSA. The CDR3 protein is CASSLQGLETQYF. CDR3 DNA sequence: TGTGCCAGCAGCTTACAGGGGCTGGAGACCCAGTACTTC.

The rearrangement joins TRBV21-1 to TRBJ2-1; no DNA check was done on the table's D call, TRBD1. TRBV21-1 is a pseudogene segment. The CDR3 extends over 16 amino acids. The CDR3 sequence: CASSPRDRPPYNEQFF. The DNA of the CDR3 is TGTGCCAGCAGCCCCCGGGACAGGCCTCCCTACAATGAGCAGTTCTTC.

The V call is TRBV6-5, the J call TRBJ1-6; D call uncertain. CDR3 length: 12 residues. Trimming removed 8 bases at V and 8 bases at J, with 10 bases between. Germline lookup yields CDR1 MNHEY and CDR2 SVGAGI. Here the CDR3 reads CASLRGDSPLHF. Written as DNA, the CDR3 is TGTGCCAGCCTCCGAGGAGATTCACCCCTCCACTTT.

The rearrangement joins TRBV5-6 to TRBJ1-3; D might be TRBD1 (6 bases). This CDR3 comprises 16 residues. CDR1 is SGHDT, CDR2 YYEEEE, per germline. Trimming took off 4 bases at V and 2 bases at J, with 16 bases between the two ends. As DNA, the CDR3 is TGTGCCAGCAGCCCCGAGGCGGGGGCCACTGGAAACACCATATATTTT. This gives the protein CASSPEAGATGNTIYF. The full variable domain, its missing parts supplied by reference TRBV5-6 and TRBJ1-3, is DAGVTQSPTHLIKTRGQQVTLRCSPKSGHDTVSWYQQALGQGPQFIFQYYEEEERQRGNFPDRFSGHQFPNYSSELNVNALLLGDSALYLCASSPEAGATGNTIYFGEGSWLTVV.

Only one count was recorded for this clone. The chain recombines TRBV4-1 with TRBJ2-7, with 8 bases aligning to TRBD2. The V gene end was trimmed by 0 bases and the J gene end by 3 bases; junction bases not matched to a gene: 1. The CDR3 loop spans 14 amino acids. The germline CDR1 and CDR2 sequences are MGHRA and YSYEKL. CDR3 sequence: CASSQDGTSYEQYF. CDR3 sequence (DNA): TGCGCCAGCAGCCAAGATGGGACTAGCTACGAGCAGTACTTC.

The chain joins TRBV19 to TRBJ1-6; D ambiguous. From germline, CDR1 is LNHDA and CDR2 SQIVND (reference sequence). Trimming pared 3 bases from V and 4 bases from J, leaving 10 bases between. The CDR3 contains 15 residues. The CDR3: CASSMSQDYNSPLHF. The CDR3 DNA reads as TGTGCCAGTAGTATGTCCCAGGATTATAATTCACCCCTCCACTTT.

The chain employs TRBV25-1 and TRBJ2-4; tentative D call: TRBD1 (6 bases). This CDR3 is 13 amino acids long. V lost 3 bases, J lost 12 bases, and 15 bases lay in between. CDR1 and CDR2 from the germline V gene are MGHDK and SYGVNS. The CDR3 is CASSEGDTPTQYF. Written as DNA, the CDR3 is TGTGCCAGCAGTGAGGGGGACACCCCTACTCAGTACTTC.

This chain uses TRBV7-9 with TRBJ2-5; D is perhaps TRBD2 (6 bases). Per germline, CDR1 SEHNR and CDR2 FQNEAQ (reference sequence). V was clipped by 6 bases and J by 5 bases, with 22 bases between them. The CDR3 covers 16 residues. The CDR3 here is CASRPSLDYSPETQYF. CDR3 nucleotides: TGTGCCAGCAGGCCAAGCCTGGACTACTCCCCGGAGACCCAGTACTTC.